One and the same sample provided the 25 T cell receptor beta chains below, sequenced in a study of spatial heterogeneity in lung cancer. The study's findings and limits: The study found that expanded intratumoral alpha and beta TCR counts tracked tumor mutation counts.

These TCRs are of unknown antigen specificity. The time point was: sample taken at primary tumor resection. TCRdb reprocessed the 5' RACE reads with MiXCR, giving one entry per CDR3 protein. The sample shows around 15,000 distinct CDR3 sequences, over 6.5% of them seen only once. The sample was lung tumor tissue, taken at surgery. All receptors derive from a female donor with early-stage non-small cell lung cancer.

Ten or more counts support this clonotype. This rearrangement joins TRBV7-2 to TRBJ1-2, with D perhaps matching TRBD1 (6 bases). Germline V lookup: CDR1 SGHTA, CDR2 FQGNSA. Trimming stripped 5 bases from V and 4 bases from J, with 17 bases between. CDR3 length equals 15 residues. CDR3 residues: CASSPQSGTSYGYTF. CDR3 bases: TGTGCCAGCAGCCCACAGTCCGGGACAAGCTATGGCTACACCTTC.

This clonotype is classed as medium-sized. CDR3 DNA sequence: TGTGCCAGCAGCTTAAGGGGTGGTAGAGTTTCGGGAAATGAGCAGTTCTTC. The encoded protein is CASSLRGGRVSGNEQFF. The chain links TRBV7-3 to TRBJ2-1, with TRBD2 as a possible D gene (5 bases). Per the germline V gene, CDR1 is SGHTA and CDR2 is FQGTGA. Trimming took 1 base from V and 7 from J, leaving 20 bases between them. The length of the CDR3 is 17 residues. The full variable domain, with the rest looked up from reference TRBV7-3 and TRBJ2-1, is GAGVSQTPSNKVTEKGKYVELRCDPISGHTALYWYRQSLGQGPEFLIYFQGTGAADDSGLPNDRFFAVRPEGSVSTLKIQRTERGDSAVYLCASSLRGGRVSGNEQFFGPGTRLTVL.

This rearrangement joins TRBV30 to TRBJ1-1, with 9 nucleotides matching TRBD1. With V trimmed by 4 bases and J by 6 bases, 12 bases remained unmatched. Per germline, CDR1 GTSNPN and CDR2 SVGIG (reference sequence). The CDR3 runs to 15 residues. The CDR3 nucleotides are TGTGCCTGGAATTCCCAACAGGGGGCTCGCGCTGAAGCTTTCTTT. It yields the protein CAWNSQQGARAEAFF.

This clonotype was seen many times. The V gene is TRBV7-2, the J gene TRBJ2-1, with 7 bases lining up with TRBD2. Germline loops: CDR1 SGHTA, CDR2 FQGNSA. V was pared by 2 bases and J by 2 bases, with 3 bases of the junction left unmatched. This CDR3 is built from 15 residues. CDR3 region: CASSLTRGAYNEQFF. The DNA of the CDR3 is TGTGCCAGCAGCTTAACACGGGGGGCCTACAATGAGCAGTTCTTC.

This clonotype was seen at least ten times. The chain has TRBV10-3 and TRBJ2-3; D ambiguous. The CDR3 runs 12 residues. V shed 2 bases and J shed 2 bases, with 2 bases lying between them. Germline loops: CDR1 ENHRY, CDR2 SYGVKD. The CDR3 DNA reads TGTGCCATCAGTGAGGCCACAGATACGCAGTATTTT. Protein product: CAISEATDTQYF.

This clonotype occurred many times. The CDR3 bases are TGTGCCAGCAGCTACAGGGCCTTGAACACTGAAGCTTTCTTT. It yields the protein CASSYRALNTEAFF. The genes are TRBV3-1 and TRBJ1-1, with D possibly TRBD1 on 6 matching bases. The CDR3 totals 14 residues. Germline CDR1 is LGHDT and CDR2 is YNNKEL (reference sequence). Trimming shortened V by 5 bases and J by 0 bases, and 10 bases separated the two germline ends. Full variable domain (outside the CDR3, taken from reference TRBV3-1 and TRBJ1-1): DTAVSQTPKYLVTQMGNDKSIKCEQNLGHDTMYWYKQDSKKFLKIMFSYNNKELIINETVPNRFSPKSPDKAHLNLHINSLELGDSAVYFCASSYRALNTEAFFGQGTRLTVV.

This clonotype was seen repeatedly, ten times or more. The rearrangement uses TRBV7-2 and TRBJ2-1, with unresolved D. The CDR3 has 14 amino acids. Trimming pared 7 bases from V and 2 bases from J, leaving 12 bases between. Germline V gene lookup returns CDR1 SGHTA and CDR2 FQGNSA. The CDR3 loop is CASTRSLPYNEQFF. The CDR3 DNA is TGTGCCAGCACCCGATCCCTCCCCTACAATGAGCAGTTCTTC.

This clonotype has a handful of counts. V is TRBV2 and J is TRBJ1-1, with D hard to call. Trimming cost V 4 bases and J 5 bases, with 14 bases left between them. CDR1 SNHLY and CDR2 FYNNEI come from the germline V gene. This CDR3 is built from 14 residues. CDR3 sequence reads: CASSVEGGGTEAFF. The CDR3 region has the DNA TGTGCCAGCAGTGTTGAGGGAGGAGGGACTGAAGCTTTCTTT. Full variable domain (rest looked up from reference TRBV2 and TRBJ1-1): EPEVTQTPSHQVTQMGQEVILRCVPISNHLYFYWYRQILGQKVEFLVSFYNNEISEKSEIFDDQFSVERPDGSNFTLKIRSTKLEDSAMYFCASSVEGGGTEAFFGQGTRLTVV.

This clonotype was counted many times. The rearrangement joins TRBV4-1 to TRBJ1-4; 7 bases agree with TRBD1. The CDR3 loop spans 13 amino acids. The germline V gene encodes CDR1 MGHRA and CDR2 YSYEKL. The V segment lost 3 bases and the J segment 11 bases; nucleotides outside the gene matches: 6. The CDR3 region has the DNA TGCGCCAGCAGCCAGGGGACAGCGGGGAAACTGTTTTTT. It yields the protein CASSQGTAGKLFF.

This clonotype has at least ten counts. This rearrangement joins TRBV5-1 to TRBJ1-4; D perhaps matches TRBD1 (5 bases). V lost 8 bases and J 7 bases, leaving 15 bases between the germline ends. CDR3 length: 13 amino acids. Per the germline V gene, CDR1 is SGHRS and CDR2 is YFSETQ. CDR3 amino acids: CASGAGLREKLFF. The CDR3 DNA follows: TGCGCCAGTGGGGCAGGGCTTCGTGAAAAACTGTTTTTT.

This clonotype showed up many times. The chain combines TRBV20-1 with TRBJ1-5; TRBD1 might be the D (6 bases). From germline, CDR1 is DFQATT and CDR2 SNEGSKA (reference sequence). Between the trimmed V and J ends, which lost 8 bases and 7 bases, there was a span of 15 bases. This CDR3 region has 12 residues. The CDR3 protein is CSLAGGGQPQHF. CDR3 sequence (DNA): TGCAGTTTAGCCGGGGGCGGGCAGCCCCAGCATTTT.

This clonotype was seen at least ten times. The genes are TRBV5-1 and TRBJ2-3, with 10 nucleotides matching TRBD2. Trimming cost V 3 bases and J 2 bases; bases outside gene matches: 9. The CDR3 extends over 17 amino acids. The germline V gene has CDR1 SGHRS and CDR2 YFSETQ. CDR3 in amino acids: CASSWPIAGGSTDTQYF. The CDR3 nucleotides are TGCGCCAGCAGCTGGCCCATAGCGGGGGGCTCCACAGATACGCAGTATTTT.

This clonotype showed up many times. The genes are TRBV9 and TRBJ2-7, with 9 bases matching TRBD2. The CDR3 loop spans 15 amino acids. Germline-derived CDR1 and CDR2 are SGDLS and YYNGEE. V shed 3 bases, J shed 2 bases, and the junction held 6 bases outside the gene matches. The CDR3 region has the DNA TGTGCCAGCAGCGCACAGACTAGCGGACCCTACGAGCAGTACTTC. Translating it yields CASSAQTSGPYEQYF.

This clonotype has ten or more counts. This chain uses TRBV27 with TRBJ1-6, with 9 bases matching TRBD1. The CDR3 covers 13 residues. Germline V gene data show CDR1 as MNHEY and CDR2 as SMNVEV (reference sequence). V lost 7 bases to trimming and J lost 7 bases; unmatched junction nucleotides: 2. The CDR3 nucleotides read TGTGCCAGCACCGGGACAGGGAATTCACCCCTCCACTTT. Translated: CASTGTGNSPLHF.

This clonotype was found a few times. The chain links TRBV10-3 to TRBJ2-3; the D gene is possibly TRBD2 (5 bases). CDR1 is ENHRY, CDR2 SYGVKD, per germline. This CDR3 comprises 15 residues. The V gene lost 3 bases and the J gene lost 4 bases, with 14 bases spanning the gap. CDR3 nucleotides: TGTGCCATCAGTGATGGAGGCTACGATCCAGATACGCAGTATTTT. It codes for CAISDGGYDPDTQYF.

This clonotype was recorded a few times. The CDR3: CASSEGVAVQETQYF. The CDR3 DNA reads as TGTGCCAGCAGTGAAGGGGTAGCGGTCCAAGAGACCCAGTACTTC. The chain combines TRBV6-1 with TRBJ2-5; tentative D call: TRBD2 (6 bases). Trimming shortened V by 1 base and J by 1 base, and 10 bases separated the two germline ends. The CDR3 covers 15 residues. Germline-derived CDR1 and CDR2 are MNHNS and SASEGT.

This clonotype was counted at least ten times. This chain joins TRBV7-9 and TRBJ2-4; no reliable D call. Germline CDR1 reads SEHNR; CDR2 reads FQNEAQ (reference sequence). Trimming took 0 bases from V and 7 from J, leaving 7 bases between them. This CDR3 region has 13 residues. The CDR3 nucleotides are TGTGCCAGCAGCTTAGCGTCCGCGAACATTCAGTACTTC. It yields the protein CASSLASANIQYF.

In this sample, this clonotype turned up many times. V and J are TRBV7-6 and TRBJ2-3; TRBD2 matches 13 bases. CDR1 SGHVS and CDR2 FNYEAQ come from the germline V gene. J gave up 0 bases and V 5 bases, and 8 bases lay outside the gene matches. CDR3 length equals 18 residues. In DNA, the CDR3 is TGTGCCAGCAGCCCCGGGACTAGCGGGGTTCATAGCACAGATACGCAGTATTTT. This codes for CASSPGTSGVHSTDTQYF.

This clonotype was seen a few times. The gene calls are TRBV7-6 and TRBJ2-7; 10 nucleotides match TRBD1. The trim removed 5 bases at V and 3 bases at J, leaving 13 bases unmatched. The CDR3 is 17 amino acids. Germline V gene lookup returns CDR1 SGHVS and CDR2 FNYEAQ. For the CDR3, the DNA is TGTGCCAGCAGCCTCCCCCCCGGGACAGGGGCCTTCTACGAGCAGTACTTC. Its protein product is CASSLPPGTGAFYEQYF.

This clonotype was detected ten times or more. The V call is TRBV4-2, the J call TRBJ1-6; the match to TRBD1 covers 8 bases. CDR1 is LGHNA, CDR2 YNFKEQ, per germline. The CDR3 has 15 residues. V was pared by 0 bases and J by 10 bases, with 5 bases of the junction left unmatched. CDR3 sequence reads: CASSQDQGAQSPLHF. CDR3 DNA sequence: TGTGCCAGCAGCCAAGATCAGGGGGCGCAATCACCCCTCCACTTT.

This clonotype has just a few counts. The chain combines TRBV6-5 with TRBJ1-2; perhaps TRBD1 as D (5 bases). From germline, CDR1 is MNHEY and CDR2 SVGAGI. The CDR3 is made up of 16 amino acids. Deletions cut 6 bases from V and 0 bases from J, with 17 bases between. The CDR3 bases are TGTGCCAGCAGACGGGGCGGCTTCCTAACTAACTATGGCTACACCTTC. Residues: CASRRGGFLTNYGYTF.

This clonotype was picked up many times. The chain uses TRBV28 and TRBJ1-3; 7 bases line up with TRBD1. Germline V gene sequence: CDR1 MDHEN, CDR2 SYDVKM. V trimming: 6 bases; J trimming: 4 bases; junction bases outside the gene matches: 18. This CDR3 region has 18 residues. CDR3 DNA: TGTGCCAGCAGCCAATACCCCCCAACAGGGGCGACAGGAAACACCATATATTTT. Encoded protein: CASSQYPPTGATGNTIYF. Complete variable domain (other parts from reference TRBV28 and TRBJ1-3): DVKVTQSSRYLVKRTGEKVFLECVQDMDHENMFWYRQDPGLGLRLIYFSYDVKMKEKGDIPEGYSVSREKKERFSLILESASTNQTSMYLCASSQYPPTGATGNTIYFGEGSWLTVV.

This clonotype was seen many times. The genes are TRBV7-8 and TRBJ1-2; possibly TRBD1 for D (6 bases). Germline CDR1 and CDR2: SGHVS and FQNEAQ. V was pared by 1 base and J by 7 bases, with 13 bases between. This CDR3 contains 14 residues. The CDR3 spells CASSLDAGASGYTF. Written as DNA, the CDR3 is TGTGCCAGCAGCTTAGATGCGGGGGCGTCTGGCTACACCTTC.

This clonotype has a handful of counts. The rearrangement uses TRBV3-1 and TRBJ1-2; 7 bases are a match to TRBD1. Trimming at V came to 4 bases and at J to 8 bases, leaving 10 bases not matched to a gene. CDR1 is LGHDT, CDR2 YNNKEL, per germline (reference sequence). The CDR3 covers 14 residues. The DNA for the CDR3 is TGTGCCAGCAGCCGGACCACAGGGGATGGAGGCTACACCTTC. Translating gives CASSRTTGDGGYTF.

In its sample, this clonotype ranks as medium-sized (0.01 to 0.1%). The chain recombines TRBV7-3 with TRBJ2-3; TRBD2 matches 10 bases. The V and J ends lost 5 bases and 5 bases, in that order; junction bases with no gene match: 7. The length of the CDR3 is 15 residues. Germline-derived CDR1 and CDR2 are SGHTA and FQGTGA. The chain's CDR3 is CASSGSGGEIDTQYF. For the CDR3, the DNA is TGTGCCAGCAGCGGGAGCGGGGGGGAAATAGATACGCAGTATTTT.